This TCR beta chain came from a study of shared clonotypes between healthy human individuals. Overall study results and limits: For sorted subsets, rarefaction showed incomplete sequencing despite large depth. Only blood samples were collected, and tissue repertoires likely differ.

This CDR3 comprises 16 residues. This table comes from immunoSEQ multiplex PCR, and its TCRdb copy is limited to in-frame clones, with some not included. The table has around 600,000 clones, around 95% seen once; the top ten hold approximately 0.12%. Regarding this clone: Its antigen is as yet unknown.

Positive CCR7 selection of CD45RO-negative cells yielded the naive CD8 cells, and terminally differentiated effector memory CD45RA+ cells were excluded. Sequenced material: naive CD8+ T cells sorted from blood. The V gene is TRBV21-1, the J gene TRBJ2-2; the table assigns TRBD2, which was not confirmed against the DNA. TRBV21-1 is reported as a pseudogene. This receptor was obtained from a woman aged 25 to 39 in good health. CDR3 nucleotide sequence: TGTGCCAGCAGCAACGGGGTGGGAGTGGACACCGGGGAGCTGTTTTTT. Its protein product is CASSNGVGVDTGELFF.